The 26 T cell receptor beta chains in this list originate from one sample, sequenced in a study of T cells in localized non-small cell lung cancer. TCRdb's table, derived via immunoSEQ multiplex PCR, lists solely in-frame clones and lacks some. Counted here are tens of thousands of clones, approximately 87% occurring once; the ten biggest clones make up about a fifth. The sample consisted of peripheral blood, taken before any cancer treatment. The origin of the receptors is a male donor at least 60 years old with stage III squamous cell lung carcinoma.

This chain uses TRBV28 with TRBJ1-1, with D maybe TRBD1 (6 bases). The germline V and J ends were trimmed by 3 bases and 5 bases, with 13 bases remaining between them. There are 14 residues in the CDR3. From germline, CDR1 is MDHEN and CDR2 SYDVKM. The CDR3 sequence is CASSFSGGRTEAFF. The CDR3 DNA follows: TGTGCCAGCAGTTTCTCGGGGGGCCGGACTGAAGCTTTCTTT.

The chain uses TRBV5-1 and TRBJ2-3; tentative D call: TRBD1 (6 bases). V gave up 0 bases and J gave up 2 bases, with 10 bases separating them. In germline, CDR1 is SGHRS, CDR2 YFSETQ. The CDR3 is made up of 15 amino acids. CDR3 sequence reads: CASSLATGYTDTQYF. CDR3 DNA: TGCGCCAGCAGCTTGGCGACAGGCTACACAGATACGCAGTATTTT. Variable domain in full (rest from reference TRBV5-1 and TRBJ2-3): KAGVTQTPRYLIKTRGQQVTLSCSPISGHRSVSWYQQTPGQGLQFLFEYFSETQRNKGNFPGRFSGRQFSNSRSEMNVSTLELGDSALYLCASSLATGYTDTQYFGPGTRLTVL.

The chain couples TRBV5-1 to TRBJ2-1; TRBD1 matches 8 bases. The CDR3 sequence is 16 residues long. Germline trimming cut 6 bases from V and 6 bases from J; bases unmatched to any gene: 14. CDR1 and CDR2 from the germline V gene are SGHRS and YFSETQ. Written as DNA, the CDR3 is TGCGCCAGCATGAAATCCGGGACAGGAAACCCCAATGAGCAGTTCTTC. Its translation: CASMKSGTGNPNEQFF.

This sequence joins TRBV28 and TRBJ2-4; 10 positions match TRBD1. Germline V CDR1 and CDR2: MDHEN, SYDVKM. This CDR3 has 16 residues. Trimming cost V 3 bases and J 1 base; bases outside gene matches: 3. The CDR3 sequence: CASSLTGGAAKNIQYF. The CDR3 DNA reads as TGTGCCAGCAGTTTGACAGGGGGCGCTGCCAAAAACATTCAGTACTTC.

J is TRBJ1-6 and V is TRBV2, with TRBD1 matching over 7 bases. CDR3 size: 15 residues. Germline V CDR1 and CDR2: SNHLY, FYNNEI. V was clipped by 2 bases and J by 7 bases; unmatched bases: 5. The CDR3 protein is CASSEKGARNSPLHF. In DNA form, the CDR3 reads TGTGCCAGCAGTGAAAAGGGGGCGAGAAATTCACCCCTCCACTTT.

The chain combines TRBV11-1 with TRBJ2-1; D call uncertain. V dropped 5 bases and J dropped 6 bases, with 11 bases sitting between them. This CDR3 comprises 13 residues. The germline V gene has CDR1 SGHAT and CDR2 FQDESV (reference sequence). CDR3: CASSHGFGNEQFF. Here the CDR3 DNA reads TGTGCCAGCAGCCATGGGTTTGGCAATGAGCAGTTCTTC.

V usage is TRBV11-2 and J usage is TRBJ2-2, with D tentatively TRBD2 (6 bases). V was pared by 5 bases and J by 4 bases, with 17 bases between. This CDR3 contains 16 residues. Germline V gene sequence: CDR1 SGHAT, CDR2 FQNNGV. The CDR3 protein is CASSPATSRSTGELFF. CDR3 coding DNA: TGTGCCAGCAGCCCAGCGACTAGTCGGTCCACCGGGGAGCTGTTTTTT.

The chain employs TRBV9 and TRBJ2-3; D is undetermined. Trimming removed 4 bases from V and 3 bases from J, with 6 bases in between. Germline-derived CDR1 and CDR2 are SGDLS and YYNGEE. This CDR3 spans 12 amino acids. CDR3 DNA: TGTGCCAGCAGCCCCTCAACAGATACGCAGTATTTT. It yields the protein CASSPSTDTQYF. Complete variable domain (other parts from reference TRBV9 and TRBJ2-3): DSGVTQTPKHLITATGQRVTLRCSPRSGDLSVYWYQQSLDQGLQFLIQYYNGEERAKGNILERFSAQQFPDLHSELNLSSLELGDSALYFCASSPSTDTQYFGPGTRLTVL.

This clone was seen only a few times. J is TRBJ1-6 and V is TRBV30; D remains ambiguous. Germline V gene sequence: CDR1 GTSNPN, CDR2 SVGIG (reference sequence). The V end was cut by 6 bases, the J end by 8 bases, with 20 bases between. The CDR3 spans 15 residues. The CDR3: CACRVSREWDSPLHF. CDR3 coding DNA: TGTGCCTGCCGAGTCTCCCGGGAGTGGGATTCACCCCTCCACTTT.

The J gene is TRBJ2-7, the V gene TRBV6-6, with D perhaps matching TRBD2 (5 bases). Germline V CDR1 and CDR2: MNHNY, SVGAGI (reference sequence). The V and J ends lost 9 bases and 3 bases respectively, with 12 bases between them. The CDR3 extends over 12 amino acids. The chain's CDR3 is CASSGGGYEQYF. CDR3 DNA: TGTGCCAGTTCGGGCGGAGGCTACGAGCAGTACTTC.

J is TRBJ1-5 and V is TRBV6-5; the D gene is possibly TRBD1 (6 bases). Germline CDR1 and CDR2: MNHEY and SVGAGI. V lost 9 bases and J lost 5, with 17 bases in between. The CDR3 contains 14 residues. This chain's CDR3 is CASSSGGNYQPQHF. CDR3 DNA sequence: TGTGCCAGTTCCTCGGGGGGCAATTATCAGCCCCAGCATTTT.

CDR3 DNA sequence: TGTGCCAGCAGTGGTTGGACATCTAGCACAGATACGCAGTATTTT. This sequence encodes CASSGWTSSTDTQYF. The chain combines TRBV28 with TRBJ2-3; D is possibly TRBD1 (5 bases). The CDR3 is 15 amino acids. V lost 5 bases and J 0 bases, leaving 12 bases between the germline ends. CDR1 is MDHEN, CDR2 SYDVKM, per germline.

The CDR3 coding sequence is TGTGCCAGCAGCCAAGATTTTATCTCTGGAAACACCATATATTTT. As protein: CASSQDFISGNTIYF. The chain uses TRBV4-2 and TRBJ1-3; D unresolved. In germline, CDR1 is LGHNA, CDR2 YNFKEQ. V dropped 0 bases and J dropped 0 bases, with 6 bases sitting between them. The CDR3 is 15 amino acids.

This clone was observed a single time. The chain combines TRBV10-3 with TRBJ2-3; 9 positions match TRBD1. In germline, CDR1 is ENHRY, CDR2 SYGVKD. The CDR3 covers 14 residues. J gave up 0 bases and V 11 bases, and 6 bases lay outside the gene matches. The CDR3 sequence is CAVTGTGSTDTQYF. DNA of the CDR3: TGTGCCGTGACCGGGACAGGGAGCACAGATACGCAGTATTTT.

For the CDR3, the DNA is TGTGCCAGCAGTTTTCGACAGGGGGTTACTGAAGCTTTCTTT. This translates into CASSFRQGVTEAFF. The chain uses TRBV7-2 and TRBJ1-1; 9 positions match TRBD1. Germline CDR1 reads SGHTA; CDR2 reads FQGNSA. The trim removed 6 bases at V and 5 bases at J, leaving 7 bases unmatched. This CDR3 has 14 amino acids.

The genes are TRBV11-1 and TRBJ2-4, with TRBD1 matching over 12 bases. In germline, CDR1 is SGHAT, CDR2 FQDESV (reference sequence). Germline trimming cut 0 bases from V and 13 bases from J; bases unmatched to any gene: 7. There are 15 residues in the CDR3. In nucleotides, the CDR3 is TGTGCCAGCAGCTTAGCGGGACAGGGGGCTTTACCCCAGTACTTC. Amino acid sequence: CASSLAGQGALPQYF.

V gene TRBV6-4 combines with J gene TRBJ1-4, with TRBD1 matching 7 bases. J was trimmed by 6 bases and V by 4 bases; bases with no gene match: 11. This CDR3 contains 16 residues. Germline V gives CDR1 MRHNA, CDR2 SNTAGT. The DNA for the CDR3 is TGTGCCAGCAGTGCCTTCCAGGGGGTGTGGGATGAAAAACTGTTTTTT. This encodes CASSAFQGVWDEKLFF.

The V call is TRBV11-2, the J call TRBJ1-5, with TRBD1 as a possible D gene (6 bases). CDR3 size: 14 residues. Germline CDR1 and CDR2: SGHAT and FQNNGV. The ends were cut back, 1 base at V and 2 bases at J, with 6 bases in the middle. The CDR3 bases are TGTGCCAGCAGCTTAGGACAGGGCAATCAGCCCCAGCATTTT. It is translated as CASSLGQGNQPQHF. Using reference TRBV11-2 and TRBJ1-5 for the parts outside the CDR3, the full variable domain is EAGVAQSPRYKIIEKRQSVAFWCNPISGHATLYWYQQILGQGPKLLIQFQNNGVVDDSQLPKDRFSAERLKGVDSTLKIQPAKLEDSAVYLCASSLGQGNQPQHFGDGTRLSIL.

The chain uses TRBV12-5 and TRBJ2-7; tentative D call: TRBD2 (5 bases). V shed 3 bases and J shed 0 bases, with 21 bases lying between them. The CDR3 is made up of 18 amino acids. The germline gives CDR1 LGHNT, CDR2 FRNRAP. CDR3 DNA sequence: TGTGCTAGTGGTTTCTATACTGACCCGAGGGTGGACTCCTACGAGCAGTACGTC. Residues: CASGFYTDPRVDSYEQYV.

The chain combines TRBV7-2 with TRBJ1-5; tentatively, D is TRBD1 (6 bases). Per the germline V gene, CDR1 is SGHTA and CDR2 is FQGNSA. The V end was cut by 6 bases, the J end by 5 bases, with 11 bases between. The CDR3 consists of 13 residues. The CDR3, as DNA: TGTGCCAGCAGACAAGGGGGGGATCAGCCCCAGCATTTT. Its translation is CASRQGGDQPQHF.

V is TRBV10-3 and J is TRBJ1-1; D gene ambiguous. Germline V gene sequence: CDR1 ENHRY, CDR2 SYGVKD. This CDR3 has 15 residues. V was cut by 3 bases and J by 0 bases, with 11 bases left in between. The CDR3 nucleotides read TGTGCCATCAGTGAAGCCCCTCCCATGAACACTGAAGCTTTCTTT. Protein sequence: CAISEAPPMNTEAFF.

The chain has TRBV2 and TRBJ1-1; D unresolved. Germline loops: CDR1 SNHLY, CDR2 FYNNEI. The CDR3 is 14 residues long. V was shortened by 4 bases and J by 1 base, with 10 bases between the two germline ends. The CDR3 loop is CASSVDPENTEAFF. The CDR3 region has the DNA TGTGCCAGCAGTGTTGACCCAGAGAACACTGAAGCTTTCTTT. Complete variable domain (other parts from reference TRBV2 and TRBJ1-1): EPEVTQTPSHQVTQMGQEVILRCVPISNHLYFYWYRQILGQKVEFLVSFYNNEISEKSEIFDDQFSVERPDGSNFTLKIRSTKLEDSAMYFCASSVDPENTEAFFGQGTRLTVV.

The chain has TRBV5-1 and TRBJ2-3, with 12 bases lining up with TRBD2. V was clipped by 8 bases and J by 5 bases; unmatched bases: 6. CDR3 length equals 14 residues. Germline lookup yields CDR1 SGHRS and CDR2 YFSETQ. CDR3 protein: CASSTSGGGDTQYF. For the CDR3, the DNA is TGCGCCAGTTCGACTAGCGGGGGAGGAGATACGCAGTATTTT.

This clone has just a few counts. The chain combines TRBV20-1 with TRBJ2-5; unclear D gene. V was pared by 7 bases and J by 4 bases, with 10 bases between. This CDR3 is 11 amino acids long. Germline V gene data show CDR1 as DFQATT and CDR2 as SNEGSKA (reference sequence). CDR3 nucleotides: TGCAGTGGCAGATGGGGAGAGACCCAGTACTTC. It is translated as CSGRWGETQYF.

V and J are TRBV28 and TRBJ2-5; TRBD2 agrees at 7 bases. Germline V lookup: CDR1 MDHEN, CDR2 SYDVKM. This CDR3 region has 17 residues. The V segment lost 5 bases and the J segment 1 base; nucleotides outside the gene matches: 13. CDR3 nucleotide sequence: TGTGCCAGCAGTCCAATCGTGGTGGCGGGGGTCCAAGAGACCCAGTACTTC. Translating gives CASSPIVVAGVQETQYF.

V gene TRBV27 combines with J gene TRBJ1-2; tentatively, D is TRBD1 (6 bases). Trimming left V 6 bases short and J 2 bases short, with 13 bases between. The CDR3 extends over 14 amino acids. Germline assignment: CDR1 MNHEY and CDR2 SMNVEV (reference sequence). The CDR3 here is CASRGRQANYGYTF. CDR3 nucleotide sequence: TGTGCCAGCAGGGGGCGACAGGCCAACTATGGCTACACCTTC.